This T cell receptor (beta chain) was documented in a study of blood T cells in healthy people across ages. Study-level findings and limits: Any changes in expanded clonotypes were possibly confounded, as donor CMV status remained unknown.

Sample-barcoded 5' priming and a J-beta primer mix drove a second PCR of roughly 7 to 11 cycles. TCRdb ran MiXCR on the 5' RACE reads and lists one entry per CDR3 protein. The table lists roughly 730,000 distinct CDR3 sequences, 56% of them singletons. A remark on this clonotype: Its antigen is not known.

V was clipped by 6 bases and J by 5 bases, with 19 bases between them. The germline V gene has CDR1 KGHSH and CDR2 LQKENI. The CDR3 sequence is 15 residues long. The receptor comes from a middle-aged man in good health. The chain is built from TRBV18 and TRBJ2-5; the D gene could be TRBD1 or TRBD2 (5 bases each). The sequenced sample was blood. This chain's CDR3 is CASSPTVAGMETQYF. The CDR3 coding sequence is TGTGCCAGCTCTCCGACAGTGGCCGGGATGGAGACCCAGTACTTC.